This passage covers 21 T cell receptor beta chains from one sample sequenced in a study of breast tumors, draining lymph nodes, adjacent tissues. MiXCR, applied by TCRdb to the multiplex PCR reads, yields one record per CDR3 protein. This table has 140,000 or so distinct CDR3 sequences, 32% appearing once. Breast cancer patients provided tissue from their axillary draining lymph nodes. The sample consisted of axillary lymph node tissue. The receptors were gathered from a female donor with breast cancer. Some clones in this sample may be carry-over from other donors' samples.

This clonotype was picked up many times. This chain uses TRBV2 with TRBJ1-2; D perhaps matches TRBD1 (6 bases). With 5 bases removed from V and 8 bases from J, the gap between germline ends came to 15 bases. In germline, CDR1 is SNHLY, CDR2 FYNNEI. The CDR3 consists of 13 residues. The CDR3 sequence is CASSTQGIGGYTF. As DNA, the CDR3 is TGTGCCAGCAGTACACAGGGCATTGGAGGCTACACCTTC.

The J gene is TRBJ2-5, the V gene TRBV7-3, with TRBD1 matching 11 bases. J was trimmed by 5 bases and V by 2 bases; bases with no gene match: 10. This CDR3 has 17 amino acids. CDR1 and CDR2 (germline): SGHTA, FQGTGA. The CDR3 coding sequence is TGTGCCAGCAGCTTACGGAATACGGGGACAGGGGGGGAGACCCAGTACTTC. Its protein product is CASSLRNTGTGGETQYF.

The sample holds many counts of this clonotype. The rearrangement uses TRBV29-1 and TRBJ1-5; TRBD1 matches at 9 bases. Trimming took 6 bases from V and 9 from J; bases not matched to a gene: 12. The CDR3 runs to 14 residues. Germline V gives CDR1 SQVTM, CDR2 ANQGSEA. CDR3 sequence reads: CSVRRDRADGPQHF. CDR3 nucleotide sequence: TGCAGCGTCCGTCGGGACAGGGCCGATGGGCCCCAGCATTTT.

The chain uses TRBV6-5 and TRBJ2-7; D may be TRBD2 (6 bases). Germline V gene lookup returns CDR1 MNHEY and CDR2 SVGAGI. The length of the CDR3 is 13 residues. The CDR3 protein is CASSPAGLYERYV. The DNA for the CDR3 is TGTGCCAGCAGTCCCGCGGGGCTTTACGAGCGGTACGTC.

This clonotype appeared many times. J is TRBJ1-5 and V is TRBV27; D not certain. There are 14 residues in the CDR3. Germline V gene lookup returns CDR1 MNHEY and CDR2 SMNVEV (reference sequence). The ends were cut back, 5 bases at V and 5 bases at J, with 13 bases in the middle. CDR3 loop: CASSDPGGDQPQHF. The CDR3 DNA follows: TGTGCCAGCAGTGATCCGGGAGGAGATCAGCCCCAGCATTTT.

There are many counts of this clonotype. The chain joins TRBV13 to TRBJ2-5; tentative D call: TRBD1 (6 bases). The V end lost 6 bases, the J end lost 0 bases, and 14 bases lay between the germline ends. The CDR3 has 15 amino acids. CDR1 and CDR2 from the germline V gene are PRHDT and FYEKMQ (reference sequence). The CDR3 nucleotides read TGTGCCAGCAGTTCCTCACAGGGTAACCAAGAGACCCAGTACTTC. This encodes CASSSSQGNQETQYF.

This clonotype was observed once. Germline is not matched at one junction end, which may reflect a read error. The V and J genes are TRBV6-2 or TRBV6-3 and TRBJ1-5, with D possibly TRBD1 on 5 matching bases. This CDR3 has 15 residues. CDR1 and CDR2 from the germline V gene are MNHEY and SVGEGT. The CDR3 DNA is TGTGCCAGCAGTCAGGGATTTCTGGGCAATCAGCTCCAGCATTTT. Translated: CASSQGFLGNQLQHF.

Worth noting for this clonotype: One base away lies a much larger clone, so this may be a sequencing read error. This sequence joins TRBV6-1 and TRBJ1-2, with TRBD1 as a possible D gene (6 bases). Between the trimmed V and J ends, which lost 2 bases and 6 bases, there was a span of 16 bases. This CDR3 has 15 amino acids. Germline V lookup: CDR1 MNHNS, CDR2 SASEGT. The CDR3 bases are TGTGCCAGCAGTGAACCTGACGGACAGTCCGATGGCTACACCTTC. Its translation is CASSEPDGQSDGYTF.

This clonotype was recorded many times. The rearrangement links TRBV2 to TRBJ1-6, with TRBD1 matching 8 bases. The CDR3 is made up of 17 amino acids. The junction had 13 bases not matched to a gene; V was cut back by 6 bases and J by 6 bases. CDR1 SNHLY and CDR2 FYNNEI come from the germline V gene. CDR3 in amino acids: CASSHGQGGNLNSPLHF. The CDR3 DNA follows: TGTGCCAGCAGCCATGGACAGGGAGGGAACCTTAATTCACCCCTCCACTTT.

The chain is built from TRBV19 and TRBJ1-1, with no clear D. Deletions cut 7 bases from V and 11 bases from J, with 20 bases between. The germline gives CDR1 LNHDA, CDR2 SQIVND (reference sequence). The CDR3 consists of 13 residues. DNA for the CDR3: TGTGCCAGTACCACCCGACCGGGGAGGGCCGCTTTCTTT. It is translated as CASTTRPGRAAFF.

J is TRBJ2-1 and V is TRBV6-1; tentatively, D is TRBD2 (6 bases). The CDR3 is 14 residues long. Deletions cut 9 bases from V and 5 bases from J, with 17 bases between. Germline values: CDR1 MNHNS, CDR2 SASEGT. This CDR3 reads CASGGGMRNNEQFF. DNA of the CDR3: TGTGCCAGTGGTGGGGGGATGCGAAACAATGAGCAGTTCTTC.

The sample holds many counts of this clonotype. This chain links TRBV20-1 with TRBJ2-1, with TRBD1 matching 12 bases. CDR1 DFQATT and CDR2 SNEGSKA come from the germline V gene (reference sequence). J lost 8 bases, V lost 6 bases, and 5 bases had no gene match. This CDR3 has 13 residues. Here the CDR3 reads CSAPGQGAYEQFF. In nucleotides, the CDR3 is TGCAGTGCCCCGGGACAGGGGGCTTATGAGCAGTTCTTC.

The chain combines TRBV5-5 with TRBJ1-1; D gene uncertain. The germline V gene has CDR1 SGHKS and CDR2 YYEKEE (reference sequence). V dropped 4 bases and J dropped 2 bases, with 15 bases sitting between them. The CDR3 is 15 amino acids. In nucleotides, the CDR3 is TGTGCCAGCAGCCCCAGCAGCCTCCCTAACACTGAAGCTTTCTTT. Amino acids: CASSPSSLPNTEAFF.

Comments on this clonotype: Because it lacks the conserved phenylalanine or tryptophan at the end, this CDR3 is likely a read error. The chain recombines TRBV7-6 with TRBJ2-5, with D perhaps TRBD1 (6 bases). This CDR3 contains 18 residues. CDR1 SGHVS and CDR2 FNYEAQ come from the germline V gene. Between the trimmed V and J ends, which lost 1 base and 2 bases, there was a span of 20 bases. DNA of the CDR3: TGTGCCAGCAGCTTAGTCAGGGGCACAGGGAGTCTGCAAGAGACCCAGTACCTC. This sequence encodes CASSLVRGTGSLQETQYL.

This sequence joins TRBV9 and TRBJ1-2; TRBD1 matches at 8 bases. Trimming took 5 bases from V and 8 from J; bases not matched to a gene: 5. The CDR3 consists of 12 residues. Germline lookup yields CDR1 SGDLS and CDR2 YYNGEE. Here the CDR3 DNA reads TGTGCCAGCAGAGCCGGGACAGGAGGCTACACCTTC. It translates to CASRAGTGGYTF.

Only a few counts were recorded for this clonotype. Being one base from a much bigger clone, this may be a read error. The rearrangement joins TRBV6-5 to TRBJ2-7; tentatively, D is TRBD2 (5 bases). Trimming pared 8 bases from V and 6 bases from J, leaving 17 bases between. Germline V gene lookup returns CDR1 MNHEY and CDR2 SVGAGI. The CDR3 extends over 13 amino acids. CDR3 DNA sequence: TGTGCCAGCGCGCGGGCCAACCTCCGCGAGCAGTACTTC. It encodes CASARANLREQYF.

This clonotype was observed a handful of times. A much larger clonotype is one base distant, so this may be a read error. The chain has TRBV7-9 and TRBJ1-2; 8 bases agree with TRBD1. Germline CDR1 reads SEHNR; CDR2 reads FQNEAQ (reference sequence). This CDR3 has 12 residues. In nucleotides, the CDR3 is TGTGCCAGCGGCTTCTACAGGGGGGCTTTCTCCTTC. This codes for CASGFYRGAFSF.

This clonotype was detected ten times or more. The chain combines TRBV24-1 with TRBJ2-3; D not resolved. Trimming took 4 bases from V and 9 from J, leaving 13 bases between them. The length of the CDR3 is 13 residues. Per the germline V gene, CDR1 is KGHDR and CDR2 is SFDVKD. The CDR3 spells CATSERELGTQYF. DNA for the CDR3: TGTGCCACCAGTGAAAGAGAATTGGGGACGCAGTATTTT.

This clonotype was picked up many times. This rearrangement joins TRBV18 to TRBJ2-5, with unresolved D. This CDR3 comprises 16 residues. Germline loops: CDR1 KGHSH, CDR2 LQKENI. Trimming took off 3 bases at V and 5 bases at J, with 19 bases between the two ends. The DNA for the CDR3 is TGTGCCAGCTCACCCTACCTCAATAGTGCCGGGGAGACCCAGTACTTC. It translates to CASSPYLNSAGETQYF. Full variable domain (outside the CDR3, taken from reference TRBV18 and TRBJ2-5): NAGVMQNPRHLVRRRGQEARLRCSPMKGHSHVYWYRQLPEEGLKFMVYLQKENIIDESGMPKERFSAEFPKEGPSILRIQQVVRGDSAAYFCASSPYLNSAGETQYFGPGTRLLVL.

This clonotype was seen repeatedly, ten times or more. V is TRBV7-9 and J is TRBJ1-2; TRBD1 aligns across 8 bases. CDR1 is SEHNR and CDR2 is FQNEAQ in the germline V gene (reference sequence). The length of the CDR3 is 13 residues. The V and J ends lost 5 bases and 3 bases, in that order; junction bases with no gene match: 2. The CDR3 DNA follows: TGTGCCAGCAGCCAGACAGGGGACTATGGCTACACCTTC. It yields the protein CASSQTGDYGYTF.

Notes on this clonotype: With a much larger clone just one base away, this may be a read error. The chain employs TRBV19 and TRBJ1-3; D not certain. CDR3 length: 15 residues. Germline CDR1 reads LNHDA; CDR2 reads SQIVND (reference sequence). The DNA for the CDR3 is TGTGCCAGTAGTATAGAAGGAAGGGCTGGAAACACCATGTATTTT. Translation: CASSIEGRAGNTMYF.